This is a list of T cell receptor beta chains from one sample in a study of blood T cell repertoires in COVID-19. TCRdb's table, derived via immunoSEQ multiplex PCR, lists solely in-frame clones and lacks some. The sample has under 500,000 clones, around 89% seen once; the top ten hold around 4.4%. The sample taken for sequencing was peripheral blood. The receptors were sampled from a woman in her twenties or thirties with acute or convalescent COVID-19. The CDR3 runs from the conserved cysteine through the conserved F or W. The D gene is left open where the match is weak.

d_call,v_call,cdr3_aa
TRBD1,TRBV19,CAGRQGANTGELFF
.,TRBV28,CASNTGPLGGWAQHF
.,TRBV27,CASSFTVLGPPGHKNSPLHF
TRBD2,TRBV5-1,CASSAGLAGDLFNEQFF
.,TRBV27,CASSSTRQSTGELFF
.,TRBV28,CASTFQGRGNTIYF
.,TRBV6-1,CASSDRGGALSLSYNEQFF
.,TRBV7-3,CASSLGRGHLGETQYF
.,TRBV19,CASSGDRIVTGELFF
TRBD1,TRBV9,CASSLRGTGGAGEQFF
TRBD2,TRBV5-1,CASSGRLGGATGANVLTF
.,TRBV6-5,CASGGLPNYGYTF
.,TRBV5-1,CASSLSAGQSPEAFF
TRBD2,TRBV5-4,CASSLFRTRDHEQYF
TRBD1,TRBV7-2,CASSLGGTAEKLFF
TRBD1,TRBV7-9,CASSFLRTGPEAFF
.,TRBV7-2,CASSLEVYGGNEQFF
.,TRBV30,CAWRGEGTEAFF
TRBD1,TRBV7-3,CASSFTAGQGTEAFF
TRBD2,TRBV5-1,CASSLGTGTSGGRPYEQYF
TRBD2,TRBV27,CASSFQRGGRTQYF
.,TRBV28,CASRPTGSDEQYF
.,TRBV6-5,CASSYWGGEAFF
.,TRBV27,CASREDGYGYTF